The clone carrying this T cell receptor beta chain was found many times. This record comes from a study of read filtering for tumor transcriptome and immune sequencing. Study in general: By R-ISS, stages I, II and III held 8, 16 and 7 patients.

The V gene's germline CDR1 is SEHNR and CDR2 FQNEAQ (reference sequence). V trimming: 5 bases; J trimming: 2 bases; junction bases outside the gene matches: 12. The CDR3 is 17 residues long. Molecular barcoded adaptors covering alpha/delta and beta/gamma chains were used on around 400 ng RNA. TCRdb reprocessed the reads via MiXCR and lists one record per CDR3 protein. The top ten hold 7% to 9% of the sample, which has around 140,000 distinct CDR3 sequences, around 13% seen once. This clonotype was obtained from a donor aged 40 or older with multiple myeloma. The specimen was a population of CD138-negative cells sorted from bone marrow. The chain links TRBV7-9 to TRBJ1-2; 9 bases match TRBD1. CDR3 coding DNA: TGTGCCAGCAGCCCCGGGACAGGGAAATTGTTGAACTATGGCTACACCTTC. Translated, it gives CASSPGTGKLLNYGYTF.